A selection of T cell receptor beta chains follows, all from one sample in a study of blood T cell repertoires in COVID-19. Sequencing used immunoSEQ multiplex PCR; TCRdb keeps in-frame clones, though not all of them. Of over 55,000 clones listed, 65% to 90% were seen once; the top ten hold 10% to 13%. The sequenced sample was peripheral blood. These receptors were obtained from a man between 50 and 59 years old with COVID-19, enrolled during active disease. Both conserved end residues are part of each CDR3. Fields, in order: CDR3 protein, J gene, clone size, V gene. A row's size may be missing; if present it is once, few, many or a size class.

CASSQETVREDEEFF TRBJ2-1 - TRBV4-3
CASLPGTGKGNTIYF TRBJ1-3 - TRBV2
CASSFGLGKGNQPQHF TRBJ1-5 once TRBV28
CASSIGQGGNQPQHF TRBJ1-5 - TRBV19
CAWSRNSGSTDTQYF TRBJ2-3 - TRBV30
CASSSILTGKSYNEQFF TRBJ2-1 - TRBV7-9
CASSELGAQKQPQHF TRBJ1-5 - TRBV6-1
CASSPGTEFNQPQHF TRBJ1-5 - TRBV5-1
CASSLTGSMNTEAFF TRBJ1-1 - TRBV5-1
CASTEGANNQPQHF TRBJ1-5 once TRBV6-1
CSVLLGGTEAFF TRBJ1-1 - TRBV29-1
CAISEQGYEQYF TRBJ2-7 - TRBV10-3
CASSLPGQGPKYGYTF TRBJ1-2 medium-sized TRBV5-1
CASSRGQGSSYEQYF TRBJ2-7 - TRBV27
CASSPTGENTEAFF TRBJ1-1 once TRBV5-1
CASSPGGTQYF TRBJ2-3 - TRBV11-2
CASSYNFAVAEPKNIQYF TRBJ2-4 - TRBV6-2/TRBV6-3
CASSPRLAGENYEQYF TRBJ2-7 - TRBV5-1
CASCSGTILFGELFF TRBJ2-2 - TRBV5-1
CASSIGGYGQPQHF TRBJ1-5 - TRBV19
CASSRTQGAPEQYF TRBJ2-7 - TRBV4-1
CASSETSGSPGTQYF TRBJ2-5 - TRBV6-1
CASSPPEGSGIDEQFF TRBJ2-1 - TRBV6-2/TRBV6-3
CASNPRVTSGGHNEQFF TRBJ2-1 - TRBV6-2/TRBV6-3
CASSFRTGGQETQYF TRBJ2-5 - TRBV6-6
CASSIPSSTGYEQYF TRBJ2-7 - TRBV19
CSVEGASGRDLDTQYF TRBJ2-3 once TRBV29-1
CASSLPGLAESEQFF TRBJ2-1 - TRBV5-1
CASSASGVETQYF TRBJ2-5 - TRBV9
CASSLGAGAWQETQYF TRBJ2-5 - TRBV5-8
CASSVASLSSPLHF TRBJ1-6 - TRBV9
CASSLGQTSGRAAQFF TRBJ2-1 - TRBV13
CASTGTAGPQHF TRBJ1-5 - TRBV19
CASSRLAGVSYEQYF TRBJ2-7 - TRBV5-5
CASSLAGTGVTDTQYF TRBJ2-3 few TRBV5-1
CASSLWDRAGETQYF TRBJ2-5 - TRBV21-1
CASRGGSCADTQYF TRBJ2-3 - TRBV21-1
CASSSLSGGIQETQYF TRBJ2-5 - TRBV27
CASSYSGWLGGNEQFF TRBJ2-1 - TRBV6-5
CATTTGSGLETQYF TRBJ2-5 - TRBV5-5
CAWSFQYTEAFF TRBJ1-1 - TRBV30
CASSQGPSHYGYTF TRBJ1-2 - TRBV9
CASKRAGTSGRSHEQFF TRBJ2-1 - TRBV28
CASSREREAFF TRBJ1-1 - TRBV4-2
CASRDPVTEAFF TRBJ1-1 - TRBV6-1
CASSLRGGSNQPQHF TRBJ1-5 - TRBV7-2
CASSRGEGLNIQYF TRBJ2-4 once TRBV6-5
CASSSSEGTYEQYF TRBJ2-7 - TRBV11-3
CASSFGRGYGYTF TRBJ1-2 - TRBV5-1
CASSYTPGLTDTQYF TRBJ2-3 - TRBV7-2
CASSPWSGSRNEQYF TRBJ2-7 - TRBV9
CASSQGYIDEQFF TRBJ2-1 few TRBV4-1
CASSYREAPNTGELFF TRBJ2-2 - TRBV6-5
CASSLGPDNRENTF TRBJ1-2 once TRBV7-2
CASSGGPGASYNEQFF TRBJ2-1 - TRBV6-1
CASRITRTGVGEQYF TRBJ2-7 - TRBV6-5
CASSPKDSQGAYEQYF TRBJ2-7 - TRBV5-8
CASSQDPGLAKPDTQYF TRBJ2-3 - TRBV4-3
CASSPLREQFF TRBJ2-1 - TRBV28
CASSEPIGSGRQNEQFF TRBJ2-1 - TRBV9